This T cell receptor beta chain comes out of a study of blood T cell repertoires in COVID-19. At the level of the study: Collection of acute and convalescent COVID-19 samples took place in the United States, Italy and Spain.

Measured with immunoSEQ multiplex PCR; TCRdb has only the in-frame clones, and not every one. The sample yields roughly 260,000 clones, roughly nine tenths seen once. V was pared by 4 bases and J by 4 bases, with 6 bases of the junction left unmatched. CDR1 is MNHEY and CDR2 is SMNVEV in the germline V gene (reference sequence). The CDR3 extends over 16 amino acids. Ages ranged from 18 to 89 years, with residence in approximately 23 US areas. The chain links TRBV27 to TRBJ2-3; 12 positions match TRBD2. The receptor comes from a woman in her 30s with acute COVID-19. The sample consisted of PBMCs or T cells enriched from blood (not recorded which). CDR3 protein: CASSSRTSGKSDTQYF. The CDR3 DNA sequence: TGTGCCAGCAGTTCTCGGACTAGCGGGAAATCAGATACGCAGTATTTT.